The 14 T cell receptor beta chains reported below all come from one sample, sequenced in a study of T cell responses to AZD1222 COVID-19 vaccine. Clones were sequenced by immunoSEQ multiplex PCR, and TCRdb holds only the in-frame ones, with some missing. The sample contains around 140,000 clones, roughly 90% of which appear only once. The starting material was peripheral blood, obtained 28 days after the second AZD1222 dose. The receptors originated from an adult who received the AZD1222 COVID-19 vaccine.

This clone was recorded once. CDR3: CASSSIWAGSNQPQHF. The DNA for the CDR3 is TGTGCCAGCAGTTCTATCTGGGCAGGCAGCAATCAGCCCCAGCATTTT. This rearrangement joins TRBV27 to TRBJ1-5; D is undetermined. Trimming left V 4 bases short and J 1 base short, with 14 bases between. Germline V gene lookup returns CDR1 MNHEY and CDR2 SMNVEV (reference sequence). The CDR3 covers 16 residues.

The rearrangement links TRBV30 to TRBJ2-7; 9 nucleotides line up with TRBD1. This CDR3 spans 12 amino acids. V was clipped by 8 bases and J by 6 bases; unmatched bases: 8. Looked up from germline, CDR1 is GTSNPN and CDR2 is SVGIG (reference sequence). CDR3 nucleotide sequence: TGTGCCGGACAGGGGTTATTAGGCGAGCAGTACGTC. It translates to CAGQGLLGEQYV.

V gene TRBV18 combines with J gene TRBJ1-5; perhaps TRBD1 as D (6 bases). V lost 3 bases and J 6 bases, leaving 18 bases between the germline ends. CDR1 KGHSH and CDR2 LQKENI come from the germline V gene. The CDR3 runs to 16 residues. CDR3 bases: TGTGCCAGCTCACCTGCGGTGTCTAGGACAGCTCAGCCCCAGCATTTT. It translates to CASSPAVSRTAQPQHF.

The chain links TRBV6-5 to TRBJ2-1; 14 nucleotides align to TRBD2. CDR3 length: 15 residues. The junction had 3 bases not matched to a gene; V was cut back by 6 bases and J by 5 bases. Germline V lookup: CDR1 MNHEY, CDR2 SVGAGI. CDR3 sequence (DNA): TGTGCCAGCAGCAAGGGACTAGCGGGAGACAATGAGCAGTTCTTC. Residues: CASSKGLAGDNEQFF.

The chain is built from TRBV10-2 and TRBJ2-5; 14 nucleotides agree with TRBD2. CDR3 length: 14 amino acids. Per germline, CDR1 WSHSY and CDR2 SAAADI. V lost 7 bases, J lost 3 bases, and 1 base stayed unmatched. This CDR3 reads CASMGLAGEETQYF. The CDR3 DNA sequence: TGCGCCAGCATGGGACTAGCGGGAGAAGAGACCCAGTACTTC.

This clone appeared a single time. This chain uses TRBV7-2 with TRBJ2-1; 8 bases fit TRBD2. The V and J ends lost 4 bases and 7 bases, in that order; junction bases with no gene match: 12. The germline gives CDR1 SGHTA, CDR2 FQGNSA. This CDR3 comprises 16 residues. The CDR3 sequence: CASSSGLALRGNEQFF. CDR3 coding DNA: TGTGCCAGCAGCTCTGGACTAGCTCTTAGAGGTAATGAGCAGTTCTTC.

The chain uses TRBV7-6 and TRBJ1-5; TRBD1 agrees at 9 bases. The trim removed 4 bases at V and 0 bases at J, leaving 4 bases unmatched. The CDR3 sequence is 16 residues long. Germline CDR1 reads SGHVS; CDR2 reads FNYEAQ. CDR3 protein: CASSSGQGNSNQPQHF. CDR3 sequence (DNA): TGTGCCAGCAGCTCGGGACAGGGTAATAGCAATCAGCCCCAGCATTTT.

This clone was seen only once. The chain carries TRBV28 and TRBJ1-3; D not resolved. Trimming shortened V by 2 bases and J by 4 bases, and 12 bases separated the two germline ends. The CDR3 contains 15 residues. Germline CDR1 reads MDHEN; CDR2 reads SYDVKM. The CDR3 sequence is CASSLPGSAGNTIYF. The DNA of the CDR3 is TGTGCCAGCAGTTTACCGGGCTCTGCCGGAAACACCATATATTTT.

The chain combines TRBV7-3 with TRBJ2-3; no definite D call. This CDR3 comprises 13 residues. Looked up from germline, CDR1 is SGHTA and CDR2 is FQGTGA. Trimming took off 9 bases at V and 0 bases at J, with 10 bases between the two ends. CDR3: CASRRASTDTQYF. The CDR3 nucleotides read TGTGCCAGTAGACGAGCGAGCACAGATACGCAGTATTTT.

This chain links TRBV27 with TRBJ2-2, with 10 bases lining up with TRBD1. The CDR3 loop spans 16 amino acids. V was pared by 6 bases and J by 5 bases, with 9 bases of the junction left unmatched. From germline, CDR1 is MNHEY and CDR2 SMNVEV (reference sequence). The CDR3 nucleotides are TGTGCCAGCAGCCCAAGGGGGACAGGGGCAACCGGGGAGCTGTTTTTT. It yields the protein CASSPRGTGATGELFF.

The J gene is TRBJ1-5, the V gene TRBV9; 7 bases fit TRBD1. The CDR3 consists of 15 residues. Germline trimming cut 2 bases from V and 0 bases from J; bases unmatched to any gene: 2. CDR1 SGDLS and CDR2 YYNGEE come from the germline V gene. CDR3: CASSVGTASNQPQHF. Written as DNA, the CDR3 is TGTGCCAGCAGCGTTGGGACAGCTAGCAATCAGCCCCAGCATTTT.

This clone occurred once. The J gene is TRBJ1-2, the V gene TRBV9, with no clear D. The CDR3 totals 15 residues. Between the trimmed V and J ends, which lost 3 bases and 0 bases, there was a span of 12 bases. From germline, CDR1 is SGDLS and CDR2 YYNGEE. The CDR3 loop is CASSESDNPNYGYTF. The CDR3 DNA follows: TGTGCCAGCAGCGAATCCGACAACCCTAACTATGGCTACACCTTC. Full variable domain (rest looked up from reference TRBV9 and TRBJ1-2): DSGVTQTPKHLITATGQRVTLRCSPRSGDLSVYWYQQSLDQGLQFLIQYYNGEERAKGNILERFSAQQFPDLHSELNLSSLELGDSALYFCASSESDNPNYGYTFGSGTRLTVV.

The V and J genes are TRBV6-2 or TRBV6-3 and TRBJ2-1, with 10 bases fitting TRBD2. After removal of 0 bases from V and 15 bases from J, the junction contained 8 bases not matched to a gene. The CDR3 is 14 residues long. Germline V gene data show CDR1 as MNHEY and CDR2 as SVGEGT. The CDR3 region is CASSYSSSSGRSFF. The CDR3 nucleotides read TGTGCCAGCAGTTACTCGAGTAGTAGCGGGAGGTCGTTCTTC.

The genes are TRBV7-2 and TRBJ2-7; no clear D. Germline CDR1 reads SGHTA; CDR2 reads FQGNSA. The CDR3 loop spans 11 amino acids. The V end was cut by 5 bases, the J end by 2 bases, with 4 bases between. CDR3 DNA sequence: TGTGCCAGCAGCGAAGCCTACGAGCAGTACTTC. Its translation is CASSEAYEQYF.